A selection of T cell receptor beta chains follows, all from one sample in a study of T cells after posttransplantation cyclophosphamide. The table came from immunoSEQ multiplex PCR; TCRdb's copy has only in-frame clones and leaves some out. The sample records several thousand clones, approximately 80% being singletons. The sample consisted of PBMCs, taken after an allogeneic stem cell transplant with a calcineurin inhibitor and methotrexate. All receptors derive from a male patient aged 35-50 years who received an allogeneic stem cell transplant from an unrelated donor, was CMV-positive, and had chronic GVHD only. Some T cells may be provided by the graft donor. Both conserved end residues are part of each CDR3. Each record gives: J gene, V gene, D gene, clone size, CDR3 DNA, CDR3 protein. A D gene is named only where the DNA matches it firmly. Only some rows state a clone size, as once, few, many or a class for expanded clones.

TRBJ1-6 TRBV7-2 - - TGTGCCAGCAGCAACCGTGGGGCAGGGTCTGGGTCACCCCTCCACTTT CASSNRGAGSGSPLHF
TRBJ1-1 TRBV4-3 TRBD1 - TGCGCCAGCAGCCAAGATCTCAAACAGGGGGGCACTGAAGCTTTCTTT CASSQDLKQGGTEAFF
TRBJ1-2 TRBV2 - - TGTGCCAGAGATTTAACAGGGTCGGGCTATGGCTACACCTTC CARDLTGSGYGYTF
TRBJ2-7 TRBV5-6 - - TGTGCCAGCAGCTTGGACAGGGCATACGAGCAGTACTTC CASSLDRAYEQYF
TRBJ1-1 TRBV5-1 TRBD1 - TGCGCCAGCAGCATGACAGGGGACACTGAAGCTTTCTTT CASSMTGDTEAFF
TRBJ1-1 TRBV19 TRBD1 few TGTGCCAGTAGGGACTTTGCAGGGGGCACTGAAGCTTTCTTT CASRDFAGGTEAFF
TRBJ2-3 TRBV29-1 - - TGCAGCGTCCCCTGGGGCTCCCCCCCGGGCACGCAGTATTTT CSVPWGSPPGTQYF
TRBJ1-1 TRBV5-1 TRBD1 - TGCGCCAGCAGCCCCGGGACAGGGGGCGCCGGCACTGAAGCTTTCTTT CASSPGTGGAGTEAFF
TRBJ2-7 TRBV18 TRBD1 - TGTGCCAGCTCACCAACCAGGGACAGCGAGCAGTACTTC CASSPTRDSEQYF
TRBJ2-7 TRBV11-2 TRBD2 large TGTGCCAGCAGCTTAGATCGGGGGGTCTACGAGCAGTACTTC CASSLDRGVYEQYF
TRBJ2-7 TRBV6-6 TRBD2 - TGTGCCAGCAGTCGTAGCGGGATTCCCTACGAGCAGTACTTC CASSRSGIPYEQYF
TRBJ2-7 TRBV4-1 - - TGCGCCAGCAGCCAAGTTTCATCCAGGGCTAGCGAGCAGTACTTC CASSQVSSRASEQYF
TRBJ2-7 TRBV27 - - TGTGCCAGCAGTCCGATACAGGGCCCCGCTCGGCACGAGCAGTACTTC CASSPIQGPARHEQYF
TRBJ2-7 TRBV11-2 - - TGTGCCAGCAGCTCTATCCGGGGGACTGGGGCCTACGAGCAGTACTTC CASSSIRGTGAYEQYF
TRBJ2-7 TRBV5-1 - - TGCGCCAGCAGCAAGGACAGCCTCTCCTACGAGCAGTACTTC CASSKDSLSYEQYF
TRBJ1-2 TRBV10-2 - - TGCGCCAGCAGTGAGTCGAAGAGGTATGGCTACACCTTC CASSESKRYGYTF
TRBJ2-7 TRBV6-6 - - TGTGCCAGCAGTTACTCCCGGACATCATACGAGCAGTACTTC CASSYSRTSYEQYF
TRBJ2-7 TRBV5-6 TRBD2 - TGTGCCAGCAGCTTAGGGGAGGCGGGAGGGCACGAGCAGTACTTC CASSLGEAGGHEQYF
TRBJ2-7 TRBV6-1 TRBD1 once TGTGCCAGCACCAACAGGGGGCCCTACGAGCAGTACTTC CASTNRGPYEQYF
TRBJ2-5 TRBV6-5 - - TGTGCCAGCAGTTACCCTGGGGCGCAAGAGACCCAGTACTTC CASSYPGAQETQYF
TRBJ2-7 TRBV27 - once TGTGCCAGCGGACCCCAGGGGGGCGAGCAGTACTTC CASGPQGGEQYF
TRBJ1-2 TRBV2 - - TGTGCCAGCAGTGACTCCCCCCTGGGAGGGCCCGGCTATGGCTACACCTTC CASSDSPLGGPGYGYTF
TRBJ2-3 TRBV30 TRBD2 - TGTGCCTGGAGTGTTGTCCTAGCGGGCACAGATACGCAGTATTTT CAWSVVLAGTDTQYF
TRBJ2-7 TRBV18 - - TGTGCCAGCTCACCACCGACAGTCTACGAGCAGTACTTC CASSPPTVYEQYF
TRBJ1-5 TRBV19 - once TGTGCGACGAGGGGGGGCCGGGGTCTTCAGCCCCAGCATTTT CATRGGRGLQPQHF
TRBJ2-2 TRBV19 - - TGTGCCAGTAGTGCCCAGGGGAACACCGGGGAGCTGTTTTTT CASSAQGNTGELFF
TRBJ1-2 TRBV6-1 - - TGTGCCAGCACGAGGAGGCAAGATGGCTACACCTTC CASTRRQDGYTF
TRBJ2-7 TRBV7-6 - - TGTGCCAGCAGCTTAGCGTCGGAGGGAACCTACGAGCAGTACTTC CASSLASEGTYEQYF
TRBJ2-7 TRBV15 - - TGTGCCACCAGCAGAGCCGGAGACGGCCTCTACGAGCAGTACTTC CATSRAGDGLYEQYF
TRBJ2-7 TRBV5-6 TRBD2 - TGTGCCAGCAGCTTAAGTGGGAGGGCCCCCCTTTACTACGAGCAGTACTTC CASSLSGRAPLYYEQYF
TRBJ1-5 TRBV7-2 TRBD1 - TGTGCCAGCAGCCGATGGACAGGGAATAGCAATCAGCCCCAGCATTTT CASSRWTGNSNQPQHF
TRBJ1-1 TRBV10-3 - few TGTGCCATCAGTGGCCCCGGAGGACGCCAGAACACTGAAGCTTTCTTT CAISGPGGRQNTEAFF
TRBJ2-5 TRBV6-1 TRBD2 - TGTGCCAGCAGCGGGTGGCGGGGGGGCTTAGAGACCCAGTACTTC CASSGWRGGLETQYF
TRBJ2-7 TRBV20-1 TRBD1 - TGCAGTGCCGGACAGGCATTCGAGCAGTACTTC CSAGQAFEQYF
TRBJ2-7 TRBV4-1 TRBD2 - TGCGCCAGCAGGATAGGACTAGCGGGAGCGTACGAGCAGTACTTC CASRIGLAGAYEQYF
TRBJ2-5 TRBV25-1 TRBD2 - TGTGCCACCCGGGAGGACGGTCAAGAGACCCAGTACTTC CATREDGQETQYF
TRBJ2-7 TRBV20-1 - - TGCAGTGCTAGTACAGTCTACGAGCAGTACTTC CSASTVYEQYF
TRBJ2-3 TRBV9 - - TGTGCCAGCAGCGTGACTAGCACAGATACGCAGTATTTT CASSVTSTDTQYF
TRBJ1-2 TRBV6-1 - - TGTGCCAGCAGTGAACCGGGCAGGAGGCTTGGCTACACCTTC CASSEPGRRLGYTF
TRBJ1-1 TRBV6-5 - - TGTGCCAGCAGTTACTCAGAGGAGAACACTGAAGCTTTCTTT CASSYSEENTEAFF
TRBJ2-7 TRBV5-1 TRBD1 - TGCGCCAGCAGCTTGGGAGGGACAGGGGGAATCTCTTTGTCTGACGAGCAGTACTTC CASSLGGTGGISLSDEQYF
TRBJ2-5 TRBV5-1 - - TGCGCCAGCACTCGACAGGTTGGAGAGACCCAGTACTTC CASTRQVGETQYF
TRBJ1-6 TRBV7-6 - - TGTGCCAGCAGCTTCACAGCGGGGGCCCTTGGGGATTCACCCCTCCACTTT CASSFTAGALGDSPLHF
TRBJ2-7 TRBV4-1 - - TGCGCCAGCAGCCAAGCCGGCGGAGGTCCCTACGAGCAGTACTTC CASSQAGGGPYEQYF
TRBJ1-5 TRBV4-3 - - TGCGCCAGCAGCCAAGATCTTCTAGGCAGAACGCCCCAGCATTTT CASSQDLLGRTPQHF
TRBJ2-1 TRBV9 TRBD2 - TGTGCCAGCAGCCCCCCGGGACTAGCCTACAATGAGCAGTTCTTC CASSPPGLAYNEQFF